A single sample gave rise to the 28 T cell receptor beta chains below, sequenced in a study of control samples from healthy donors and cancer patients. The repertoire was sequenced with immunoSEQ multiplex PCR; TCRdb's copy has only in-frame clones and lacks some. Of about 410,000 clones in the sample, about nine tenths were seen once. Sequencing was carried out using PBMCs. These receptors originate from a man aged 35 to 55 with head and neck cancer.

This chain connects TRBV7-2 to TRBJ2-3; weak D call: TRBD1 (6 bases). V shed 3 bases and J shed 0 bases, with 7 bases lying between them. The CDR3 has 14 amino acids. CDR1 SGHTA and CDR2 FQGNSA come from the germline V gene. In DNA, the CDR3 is TGTGCCAGCAGCTTGGGGGCGAGCACAGATACGCAGTATTTT. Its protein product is CASSLGASTDTQYF. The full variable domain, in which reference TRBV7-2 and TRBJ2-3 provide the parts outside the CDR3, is GAGVSQSPSNKVTEKGKDVELRCDPISGHTALYWYRQSLGQGLEFLIYFQGNSAPDKSGLPSDRFSAERTGGSVSTLTIQRTQQEDSAVYLCASSLGASTDTQYFGPGTRLTVL.

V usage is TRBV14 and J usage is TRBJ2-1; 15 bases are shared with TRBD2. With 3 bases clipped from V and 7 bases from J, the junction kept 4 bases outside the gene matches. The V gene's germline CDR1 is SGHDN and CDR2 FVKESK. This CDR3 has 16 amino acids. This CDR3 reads CASSHPGTSGGNEQFF. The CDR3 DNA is TGTGCCAGCAGCCACCCCGGGACTAGCGGGGGGAATGAGCAGTTCTTC.

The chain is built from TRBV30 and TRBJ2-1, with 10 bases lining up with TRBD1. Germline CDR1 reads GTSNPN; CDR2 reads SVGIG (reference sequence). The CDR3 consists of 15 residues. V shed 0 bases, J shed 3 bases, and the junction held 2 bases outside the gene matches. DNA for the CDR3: TGTGCCTGGAGTGTAGGACAGGGGGGCTACAATGAGCAGTTCTTC. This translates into CAWSVGQGGYNEQFF.

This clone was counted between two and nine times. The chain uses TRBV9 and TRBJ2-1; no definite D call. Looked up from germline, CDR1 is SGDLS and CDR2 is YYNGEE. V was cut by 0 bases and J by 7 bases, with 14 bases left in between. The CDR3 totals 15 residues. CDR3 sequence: CASSVAVAGFNEQFF. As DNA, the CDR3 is TGTGCCAGCAGCGTAGCTGTGGCAGGCTTTAATGAGCAGTTCTTC.

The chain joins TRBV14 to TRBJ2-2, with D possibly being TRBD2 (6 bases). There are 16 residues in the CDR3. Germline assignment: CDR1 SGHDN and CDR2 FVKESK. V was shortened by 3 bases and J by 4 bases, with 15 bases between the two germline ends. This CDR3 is CASSHIELAGTGELFF. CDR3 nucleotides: TGTGCCAGCAGCCATATTGAACTAGCCGGCACCGGGGAGCTGTTTTTT.

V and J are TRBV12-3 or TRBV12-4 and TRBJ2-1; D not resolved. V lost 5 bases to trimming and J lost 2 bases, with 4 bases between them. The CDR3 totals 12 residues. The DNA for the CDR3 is TGTGCCAGCAGTCCGACCTACAATGAGCAGTTCTTC. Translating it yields CASSPTYNEQFF.

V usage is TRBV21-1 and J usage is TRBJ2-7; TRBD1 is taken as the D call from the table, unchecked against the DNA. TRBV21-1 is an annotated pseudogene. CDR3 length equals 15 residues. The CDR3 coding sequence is TGTGCCAGCGGTGTTACGGGGACACATTTCTACGAGCAGTACTTC. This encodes CASGVTGTHFYEQYF.

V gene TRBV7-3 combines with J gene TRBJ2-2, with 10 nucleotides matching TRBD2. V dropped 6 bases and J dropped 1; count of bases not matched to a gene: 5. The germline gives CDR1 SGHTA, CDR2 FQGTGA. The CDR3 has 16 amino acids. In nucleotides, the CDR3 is TGTGCCAGCAGATTCGGGACTAGCGAGAACACCGGGGAGCTGTTTTTT. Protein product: CASRFGTSENTGELFF.

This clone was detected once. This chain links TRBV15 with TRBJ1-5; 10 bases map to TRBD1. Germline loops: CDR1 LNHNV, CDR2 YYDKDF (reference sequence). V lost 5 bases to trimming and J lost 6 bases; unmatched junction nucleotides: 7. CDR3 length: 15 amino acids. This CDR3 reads CATSEPGTGAQPQHF. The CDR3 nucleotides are TGTGCCACCAGCGAGCCCGGGACAGGGGCTCAGCCCCAGCATTTT.

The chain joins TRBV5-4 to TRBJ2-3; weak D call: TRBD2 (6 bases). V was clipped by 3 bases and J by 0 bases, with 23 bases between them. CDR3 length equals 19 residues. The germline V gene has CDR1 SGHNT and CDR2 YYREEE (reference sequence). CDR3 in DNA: TGTGCCAGCAGCTCGGTGCGGGTAGTCGGGGGAACTAGCACAGATACGCAGTATTTT. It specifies CASSSVRVVGGTSTDTQYF. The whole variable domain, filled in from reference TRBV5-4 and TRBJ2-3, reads ETGVTQSPTHLIKTRGQQVTLRCSSQSGHNTVSWYQQALGQGPQFIFQYYREEENGRGNFPPRFSGLQFPNYSSELNVNALELDDSALYLCASSSVRVVGGTSTDTQYFGPGTRLTVL.

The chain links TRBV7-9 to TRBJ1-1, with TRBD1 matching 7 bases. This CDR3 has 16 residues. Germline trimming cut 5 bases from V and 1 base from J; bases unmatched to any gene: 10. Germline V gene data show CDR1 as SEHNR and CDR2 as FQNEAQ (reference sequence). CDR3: CASSPRDRMRNTEAFF. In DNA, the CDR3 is TGTGCCAGCAGCCCCCGGGACAGAATGAGGAACACTGAAGCTTTCTTT.

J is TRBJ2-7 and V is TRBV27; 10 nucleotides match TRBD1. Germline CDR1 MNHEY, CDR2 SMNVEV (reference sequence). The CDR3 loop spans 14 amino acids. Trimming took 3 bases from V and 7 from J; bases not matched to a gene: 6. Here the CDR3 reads CASSLGTGVSEQYF. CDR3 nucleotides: TGTGCCAGCAGTTTGGGGACAGGGGTAAGTGAGCAGTACTTC.

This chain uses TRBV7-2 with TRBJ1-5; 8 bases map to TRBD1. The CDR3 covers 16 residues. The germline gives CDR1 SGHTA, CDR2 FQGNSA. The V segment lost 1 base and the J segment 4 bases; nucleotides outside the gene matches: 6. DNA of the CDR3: TGTGCCAGCAGCTTAGGAGAGACAGGGGCGAATCAGCCCCAGCATTTT. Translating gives CASSLGETGANQPQHF.

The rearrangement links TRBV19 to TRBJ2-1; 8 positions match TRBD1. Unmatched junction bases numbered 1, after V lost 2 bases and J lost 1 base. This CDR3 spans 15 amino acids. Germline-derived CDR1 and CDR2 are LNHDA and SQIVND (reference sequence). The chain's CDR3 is CASSIRTGSYNEQFF. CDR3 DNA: TGTGCCAGTAGTATACGGACAGGGTCCTACAATGAGCAGTTCTTC.

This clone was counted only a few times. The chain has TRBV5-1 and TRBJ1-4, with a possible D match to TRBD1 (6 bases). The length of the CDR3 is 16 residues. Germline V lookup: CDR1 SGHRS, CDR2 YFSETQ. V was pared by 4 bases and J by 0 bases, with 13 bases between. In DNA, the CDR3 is TGCGCCAGCAGCCCGGAGGGGGGAGCAACTAATGAAAAACTGTTTTTT. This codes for CASSPEGGATNEKLFF.

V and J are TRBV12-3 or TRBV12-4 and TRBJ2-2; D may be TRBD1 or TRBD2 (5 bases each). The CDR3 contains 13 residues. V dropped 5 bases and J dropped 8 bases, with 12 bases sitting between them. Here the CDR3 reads CASSQKGPGELFF. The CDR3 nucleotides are TGTGCCAGCAGTCAAAAGGGACCTGGGGAGCTGTTTTTT.

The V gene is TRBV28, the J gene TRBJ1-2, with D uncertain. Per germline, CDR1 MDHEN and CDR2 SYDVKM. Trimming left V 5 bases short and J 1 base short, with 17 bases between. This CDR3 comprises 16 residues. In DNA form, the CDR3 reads TGTGCCAGCAGTGCAATCGCCGGCGAAGATAACTATGGCTACACCTTC. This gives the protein CASSAIAGEDNYGYTF.

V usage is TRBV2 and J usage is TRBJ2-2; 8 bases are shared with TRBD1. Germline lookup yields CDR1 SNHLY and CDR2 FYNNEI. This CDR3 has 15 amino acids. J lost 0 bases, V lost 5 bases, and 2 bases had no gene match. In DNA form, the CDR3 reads TGTGCCAGCAGTCAGGACAGGGCGAACACCGGGGAGCTGTTTTTT. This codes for CASSQDRANTGELFF.

CDR3 protein: CAWSAGHFNQPQHF. The DNA for the CDR3 is TGTGCCTGGAGTGCGGGACATTTCAATCAGCCCCAGCATTTT. V and J are TRBV30 and TRBJ1-5; maybe TRBD1 (6 bases). The length of the CDR3 is 14 residues. Germline-derived CDR1 and CDR2 are GTSNPN and SVGIG (reference sequence). V lost 1 base, J lost 3 bases, and 10 bases lay in between.

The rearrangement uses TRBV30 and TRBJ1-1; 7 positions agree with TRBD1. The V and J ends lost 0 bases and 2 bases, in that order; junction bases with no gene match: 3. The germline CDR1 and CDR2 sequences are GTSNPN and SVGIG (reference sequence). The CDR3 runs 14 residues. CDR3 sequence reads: CAWSVGQVNTEAFF. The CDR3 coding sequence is TGTGCCTGGAGTGTAGGACAGGTAAACACTGAAGCTTTCTTT.

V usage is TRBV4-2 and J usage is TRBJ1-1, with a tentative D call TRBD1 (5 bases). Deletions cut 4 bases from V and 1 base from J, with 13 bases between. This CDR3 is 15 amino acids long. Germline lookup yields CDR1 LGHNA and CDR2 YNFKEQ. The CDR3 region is CASSLYTRANTEAFF. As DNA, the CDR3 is TGTGCCAGCAGCCTGTATACCAGGGCGAACACTGAAGCTTTCTTT.

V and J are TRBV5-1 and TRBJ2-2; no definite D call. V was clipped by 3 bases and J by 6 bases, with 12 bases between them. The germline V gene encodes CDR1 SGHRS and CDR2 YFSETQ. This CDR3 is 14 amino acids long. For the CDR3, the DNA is TGCGCCAGCAGCTCAGGTCAGGTGCCCGGGGAGCTGTTTTTT. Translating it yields CASSSGQVPGELFF.

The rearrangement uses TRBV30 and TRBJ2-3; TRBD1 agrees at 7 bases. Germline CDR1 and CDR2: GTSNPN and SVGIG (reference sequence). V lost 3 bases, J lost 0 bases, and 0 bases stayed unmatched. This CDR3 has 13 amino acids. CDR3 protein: CAWRDRSTDTQYF. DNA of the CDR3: TGTGCCTGGAGGGACAGGAGCACAGATACGCAGTATTTT.

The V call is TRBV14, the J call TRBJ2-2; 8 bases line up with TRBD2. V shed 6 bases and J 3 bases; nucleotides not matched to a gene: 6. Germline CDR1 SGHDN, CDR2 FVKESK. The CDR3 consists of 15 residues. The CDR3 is CASSRVAGHTGELFF. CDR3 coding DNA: TGTGCCAGCAGTCGAGTAGCGGGGCACACCGGGGAGCTGTTTTTT. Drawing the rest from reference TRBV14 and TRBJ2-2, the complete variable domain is EAGVTQFPSHSVIEKGQTVTLRCDPISGHDNLYWYRRVMGKEIKFLLHFVKESKQDESGMPNNRFLAERTGGTYSTLKVQPAELEDSGVYFCASSRVAGHTGELFFGEGSRLTVL.

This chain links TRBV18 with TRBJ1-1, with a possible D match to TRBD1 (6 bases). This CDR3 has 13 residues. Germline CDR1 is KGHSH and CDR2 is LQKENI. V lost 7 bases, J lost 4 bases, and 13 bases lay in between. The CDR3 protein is CASLGGPSTEAFF. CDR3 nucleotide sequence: TGTGCCAGCTTGGGGGGGCCAAGCACTGAAGCTTTCTTT.

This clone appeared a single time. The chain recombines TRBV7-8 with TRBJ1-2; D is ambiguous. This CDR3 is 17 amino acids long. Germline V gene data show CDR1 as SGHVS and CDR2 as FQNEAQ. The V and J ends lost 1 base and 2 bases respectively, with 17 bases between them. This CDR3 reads CASSLGRAGLFNYGYTF. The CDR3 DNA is TGTGCCAGCAGCTTAGGGAGAGCGGGCCTATTCAACTATGGCTACACCTTC.

The CDR3 DNA reads TGCGCCAGCAGCTTGACCACACCTCAGGATGAGCAGTTCTTC. It encodes CASSLTTPQDEQFF. V is TRBV5-1 and J is TRBJ2-1, with D unclear. The CDR3 runs 14 residues. Trimming shortened V by 1 base and J by 8 bases, and 13 bases separated the two germline ends. CDR1 SGHRS and CDR2 YFSETQ come from the germline V gene. The entire variable domain, with the rest obtained from reference TRBV5-1 and TRBJ2-1, is as follows: KAGVTQTPRYLIKTRGQQVTLSCSPISGHRSVSWYQQTPGQGLQFLFEYFSETQRNKGNFPGRFSGRQFSNSRSEMNVSTLELGDSALYLCASSLTTPQDEQFFGPGTRLTVL.

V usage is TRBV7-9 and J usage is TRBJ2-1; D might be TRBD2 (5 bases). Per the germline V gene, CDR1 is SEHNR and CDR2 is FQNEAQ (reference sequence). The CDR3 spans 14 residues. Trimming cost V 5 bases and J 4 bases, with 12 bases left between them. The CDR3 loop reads CASSTRAVYNEQFF. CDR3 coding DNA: TGTGCCAGCAGCACGCGGGCGGTATACAATGAGCAGTTCTTC. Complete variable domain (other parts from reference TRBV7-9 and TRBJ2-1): DTGVSQNPRHKITKRGQNVTFRCDPISEHNRLYWYRQTLGQGPEFLTYFQNEAQLEKSRLLSDRFSAERPKGSFSTLEIQRTEQGDSAMYLCASSTRAVYNEQFFGPGTRLTVL.